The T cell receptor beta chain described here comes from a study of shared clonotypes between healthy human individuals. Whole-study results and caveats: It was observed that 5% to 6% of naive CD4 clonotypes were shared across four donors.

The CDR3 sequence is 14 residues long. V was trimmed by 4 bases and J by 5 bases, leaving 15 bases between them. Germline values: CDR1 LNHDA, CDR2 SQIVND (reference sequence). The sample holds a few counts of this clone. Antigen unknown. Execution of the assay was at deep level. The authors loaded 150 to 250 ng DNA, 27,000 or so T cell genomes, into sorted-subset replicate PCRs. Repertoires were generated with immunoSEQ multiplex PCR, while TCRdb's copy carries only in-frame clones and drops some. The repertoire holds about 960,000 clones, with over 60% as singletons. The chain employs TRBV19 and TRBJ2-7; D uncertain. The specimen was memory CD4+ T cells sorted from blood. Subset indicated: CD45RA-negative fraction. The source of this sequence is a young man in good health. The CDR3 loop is CASSSLGVLHEQYF. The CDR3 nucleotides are TGTGCCAGTAGTAGCCTTGGCGTTCTGCACGAGCAGTACTTC.